Listed below are T cell receptor beta chains from one sample, sequenced in a study of T cell repertoires in cytomegalovirus infection. The antigens for these receptors are not known. MiXCR, applied by TCRdb to the reads, yields one record per CDR3 protein. The sample has about half a million distinct CDR3 sequences; 33% are singletons. This specimen was cultured PBMCs, taken from culture after CMV antigen stimulation. These receptors came from a human donor in good health (CMV status not recorded). Some clones in this sample may be carry-over from other donors' samples. Both conserved end residues are part of each CDR3. A D gene is named only where the DNA matches it firmly. Clone size appears in some rows only: once, few, many, or a class for an expanded clone.

18 TRBJ2-5 TRBV5-1 . . CASSRNIADIIGGETQYF TGCGCCAGCAGCCGAAATATTGCCGACATCATTGGGGGAGAGACCCAGTACTTC
15 TRBJ2-1 TRBV18 few TRBD2 CASSPPRLALNEQFF TGTGCCAGCTCACCACCGAGACTAGCGCTCAATGAGCAGTTCTTC
15 TRBJ2-7 TRBV27 few TRBD2 CATRNQGLAGAEQYF TGTGCCACCCGAAACCAGGGACTAGCGGGAGCCGAGCAGTACTTC
16 TRBJ2-3 TRBV7-2 . . CASSLRGRGVTDTQYF TGTGCCAGCAGCTTAAGGGGCAGGGGGGTCACAGATACGCAGTATTTT
17 TRBJ2-2 TRBV6-1 . TRBD1 CATSGQGLAWDTGELFF TGTGCCACCTCGGGACAGGGTTTAGCTTGGGACACCGGGGAGCTGTTTTTT
14 TRBJ1-5 TRBV7-2 . TRBD1 CASSLATGKEPQHF TGTGCCAGCAGCTTAGCGACAGGGAAGGAGCCCCAGCATTTT
13 TRBJ2-3 TRBV7-2 many . CASREGGTDTQYF TGTGCCAGCCGAGAGGGGGGCACAGATACGCAGTATTTT
11 TRBJ2-1 TRBV19 . . CASSNGRKQFF TGTGCCAGTAGTAACGGTAGAAAGCAGTTCTTC
14 TRBJ1-3 TRBV7-2 many . CASSLRGDGNTIYF TGTGCCAGCAGCTTAAGAGGGGACGGAAACACCATATATTTT
16 TRBJ2-1 TRBV7-6 . TRBD1 CASSFGQGALVNEQFF TGTGCCAGCAGCTTCGGACAGGGGGCCTTAGTAAATGAGCAGTTCTTC
14 TRBJ2-1 TRBV15 few . CATHDGPSNNEQFF TGTGCCACACACGACGGTCCGAGTAACAATGAGCAGTTCTTC
15 TRBJ2-1 TRBV5-6 few TRBD1 CASSLVDRETNEQFF TGTGCCAGCAGCTTAGTGGACAGGGAGACTAATGAGCAGTTCTTC
15 TRBJ2-3 TRBV6-8 . TRBD1 CASSPRQGWTDTQYF TGTGCCAGCAGTCCCCGACAGGGTTGGACAGATACGCAGTATTTT
16 TRBJ2-3 TRBV6-1 many . CASSRTQGGGTDTQYF TGTGCCAGCAGCCGAACCCAGGGTGGAGGCACAGATACGCAGTATTTT
18 TRBJ2-1 TRBV14 . . CASSQAGRIMGAYNEQFF TGTGCCAGCAGCCAAGCGGGAAGGATTATGGGGGCTTACAATGAGCAGTTCTTC
13 TRBJ1-5 TRBV24-1 . . CATDGGLNQPQHF TGTGCCACCGACGGGGGCTTGAATCAGCCCCAGCATTTT
14 TRBJ1-1 TRBV11-3 . TRBD1 CASSLGGQITEAFF TGTGCCAGCAGCTTAGGGGGACAGATAACTGAAGCTTTCTTT
15 TRBJ2-1 TRBV19 . TRBD2 CASAGIAGGEDEQFF TGTGCCAGCGCTGGCATAGCGGGAGGGGAGGATGAGCAGTTCTTC
14 TRBJ1-2 TRBV7-9 few TRBD1 CASTPGQGSYGYTF TGTGCCAGCACTCCGGGACAGGGAAGCTATGGCTACACCTTC
20 TRBJ2-1 TRBV6-2/TRBV6-3 few . CASSYSNSPGTYISYNEQFF TGTGCCAGCAGTTACTCGAATAGTCCCGGGACATACATCTCCTACAATGAGCAGTTCTTC
17 TRBJ2-3 TRBV6-5 . TRBD1 CASSSLGQGARIDTQYF TGTGCCAGCAGTTCTCTCGGACAGGGGGCGCGAATAGATACGCAGTATTTT
11 TRBJ1-1 TRBV6-5 . TRBD1 CASSGQGEAFF TGTGCCAGCAGTGGACAGGGTGAAGCTTTCTTT
15 TRBJ2-1 TRBV24-1 few TRBD2 CATSESGGLYNEQFF TGTGCCACCAGTGAGTCGGGAGGACTTTACAATGAGCAGTTCTTC
13 TRBJ2-7 TRBV19 . . CASSTATGYEQYF TGTGCCAGTAGTACAGCGACAGGCTACGAGCAGTACTTC
15 TRBJ2-1 TRBV18 . . CASSPPGLSYNEQFF TGTGCCAGCTCACCCCCGGGACTCTCTTACAATGAGCAGTTCTTC
17 TRBJ1-1 TRBV4-3 many TRBD1 CASSQEAYGQGNTEAFF TGCGCCAGCAGCCAAGAGGCATACGGACAGGGGAACACTGAAGCTTTCTTT
18 TRBJ2-2 TRBV11-2 . TRBD1 CASSTTPGTGGNTGELFF TGTGCCAGCAGCACCACTCCCGGGACAGGGGGGAACACCGGGGAGCTGTTTTTT
14 TRBJ2-5 TRBV20-1 . . CSARDWATQETQYF TGCAGTGCTAGAGATTGGGCTACACAAGAGACCCAGTACTTC
17 TRBJ2-1 TRBV7-9 once . CASSLGMGEIRPDEQFF TGTGCCAGCAGCTTAGGGATGGGGGAAATACGCCCCGATGAGCAGTTCTTC
14 TRBJ2-5 TRBV27 . . CASSSSWDKETQYF TGTGCCAGCAGTTCATCGTGGGACAAGGAGACCCAGTACTTC
15 TRBJ2-3 TRBV15 few . CATSRPITGTDTQYF TGTGCCACCAGCAGACCAATAACAGGCACAGATACGCAGTATTTT
15 TRBJ1-1 TRBV4-1 few . CASSQETGLNTEAFF TGCGCCAGCAGCCAAGAGACCGGGTTGAACACTGAAGCTTTCTTT
14 TRBJ1-3 TRBV30 . . CAWTDLSSGNTIYF TGTGCCTGGACAGACCTTAGCTCTGGAAACACCATATATTTT
12 TRBJ1-2 TRBV2 . . CASKSLAYGYTF TGTGCCAGCAAGAGTCTGGCCTATGGCTACACCTTC
13 TRBJ1-1 TRBV19 . . CASKTWVNTEAFF TGTGCCTCTAAAACCTGGGTCAACACTGAAGCTTTCTTT
13 TRBJ2-3 TRBV7-2 few . CASSPRATDTQYF TGTGCCAGCAGCCCCCGTGCTACAGATACGCAGTATTTT
13 TRBJ1-2 TRBV12-3/TRBV12-4 . TRBD1 CASSGQGTYGYTF TGTGCCAGCAGTGGACAGGGGACCTATGGCTACACCTTC
14 TRBJ1-1 TRBV12-3/TRBV12-4 . . CASSLFRQELEAFF TGTGCCAGCAGTTTATTCCGACAGGAACTTGAAGCTTTCTTT
15 TRBJ1-5 TRBV19 . . CASTDRGDSNQPQHF TGTGCCAGTACCGATAGGGGGGATAGCAATCAGCCCCAGCATTTT
14 TRBJ2-5 TRBV2 . . CASRLQGDVQTQYF TGTGCCAGCAGACTACAGGGAGATGTACAGACCCAGTACTTC
15 TRBJ2-3 TRBV7-2 many TRBD1 CASSLEGQGADTQYF TGTGCCAGCAGCTTAGAGGGACAGGGTGCAGATACGCAGTATTTT
16 TRBJ2-2 TRBV4-3 . TRBD1 CASSQGQGMSTGELFF TGCGCCAGCAGCCAAGGACAGGGAATGAGCACCGGGGAGCTGTTTTTT
16 TRBJ1-5 TRBV20-1 . TRBD1 CSAREIRDRGNQPQHF TGCAGTGCTAGAGAGATCCGGGACAGGGGAAATCAGCCCCAGCATTTT
14 TRBJ2-7 TRBV10-3 few . CAISTGTHPLEQYF TGTGCCATCAGCACCGGGACACATCCCCTCGAGCAGTACTTC
15 TRBJ1-2 TRBV7-6 . TRBD1 CASSTLQGRDYGYTF TGTGCCAGCAGCACCCTACAGGGGCGAGACTATGGCTACACCTTC
13 TRBJ1-2 TRBV12-3/TRBV12-4 . . CASSQSGVAGYTF TGTGCCAGCAGCCAGTCCGGGGTTGCAGGCTACACCTTC
15 TRBJ2-3 TRBV7-2 few TRBD2 CASSPPGLATDTQYF TGTGCCAGCAGCCCGCCGGGACTAGCAACAGATACGCAGTATTTT
14 TRBJ1-2 TRBV12-3/TRBV12-4 . TRBD1 CASSSPQGQYGYTF TGTGCCAGCAGCTCCCCCCAGGGACAGTATGGCTACACCTTC
15 TRBJ2-7 TRBV4-3 once . CASSQGSSGVHEQYF TGCGCCAGCAGCCAAGGGAGCTCAGGGGTCCACGAGCAGTACTTC
14 TRBJ2-3 TRBV12-3/TRBV12-4 few TRBD2 CASTSGGSTDTQYF TGTGCCAGCACCTCGGGGGGAAGCACAGATACGCAGTATTTT
12 TRBJ2-1 TRBV7-2 . . CASERSYNEQFF TGTGCCAGCGAGCGCTCCTACAATGAGCAGTTCTTC
14 TRBJ2-1 TRBV11-2 . . CASSLDIFDNEQFF TGTGCCAGCAGCTTAGACATCTTCGACAATGAGCAGTTCTTC
15 TRBJ1-5 TRBV6-1 few TRBD1 CASSDGTVRNQPQHF TGTGCCAGCAGTGATGGGACAGTGAGAAATCAGCCCCAGCATTTT
13 TRBJ2-5 TRBV27 . . CASSPRRQETQYF TGTGCCAGCAGTCCCCGCCGGCAAGAGACCCAGTACTTC
14 TRBJ2-1 TRBV7-6 . . CASSLRLEVNEQFF TGTGCCAGCAGCTTAAGACTCGAGGTTAATGAGCAGTTCTTC